The clone carrying this T cell receptor beta chain appeared many times. The antigen remains undetermined. This entry comes from a study of post-analysis software for immune sequencing data. Study results and caveats: The study found significantly lower normalized Chao1 diversity in multiple sclerosis patients than in controls. Controls showed lower frequencies than patients for a handful of TRBV segments, and TRBV5-6, TRBV5-1 and TRBV20-1 were among these.

TCR beta cDNA libraries included unique molecular identifiers. It was from roughly 1 to 10 million T cells that 500,000 to 600,000 cDNA molecules came. One entry per CDR3 protein results from TCRdb running MiXCR on the PCR reads. The sample records hundreds of thousands of distinct CDR3 sequences, approximately 59% being singletons. The CDR3 totals 14 residues. J lost 5 bases, V lost 6 bases, and 9 bases had no gene match. Germline lookup yields CDR1 DFQATT and CDR2 SNEGSKA (reference sequence). The specimen sequenced was blood. The receptor comes from a girl aged 2-10 years with multiple sclerosis. This rearrangement joins TRBV20-1 to TRBJ1-5, with 8 bases fitting TRBD1. This CDR3 reads CSAPTGGVYQPQHF. CDR3 sequence (DNA): TGCAGTGCCCCAACAGGGGGGGTTTATCAGCCCCAGCATTTT.